Below are 30 T cell receptor beta chains sequenced from a single sample in a study of neoadjuvant anti-PD-1 for oral cavity cancer. The protocol was immunoSEQ multiplex PCR, while the TCRdb copy is restricted to in-frame clones and leaves out a portion. Here the sample spans 30,000 to 35,000 clones, about 83% being singletons. The sample here was PBMCs, taken before nivolumab (anti-PD-1) treatment. All receptors derive from a person between 35 and 79 years old with oral cavity squamous cell carcinoma.

V usage is TRBV7-2 and J usage is TRBJ1-5, with TRBD1 matching 10 bases. There are 15 residues in the CDR3. Germline V CDR1 and CDR2: SGHTA, FQGNSA. After removal of 4 bases from V and 6 bases from J, the junction contained 6 bases not matched to a gene. Here the CDR3 reads CASSSWTGGVQPQHF. CDR3 sequence (DNA): TGTGCCAGCAGCTCATGGACAGGGGGTGTTCAGCCCCAGCATTTT. Based on the CDR3 plus reference TRBV7-2 and TRBJ1-5, the full variable domain is GAGVSQSPSNKVTEKGKDVELRCDPISGHTALYWYRQSLGQGLEFLIYFQGNSAPDKSGLPSDRFSAERTGGSVSTLTIQRTQQEDSAVYLCASSSWTGGVQPQHFGDGTRLSIL.

The chain carries TRBV30 and TRBJ1-3; tentatively, D is TRBD1 (6 bases). The CDR3 extends over 13 amino acids. Germline V gene sequence: CDR1 GTSNPN, CDR2 SVGIG (reference sequence). The CDR3 nucleotides are TGTGCTATGGGGGCCAGCTCTGGAAACACCATATATTTT. The encoded protein is CAMGASSGNTIYF.

V and J are TRBV19 and TRBJ2-2; D may correspond to TRBD1 or TRBD2 (5 bases each). This CDR3 has 15 amino acids. The germline V gene has CDR1 LNHDA and CDR2 SQIVND (reference sequence). The V gene lost 7 bases and the J gene lost 0 bases, with 12 bases spanning the gap. CDR3 nucleotide sequence: TGTGCCAGTACCCCCGGGGCAGCGAACACCGGGGAGCTGTTTTTT. It codes for CASTPGAANTGELFF.

This rearrangement joins TRBV5-1 to TRBJ2-3, with TRBD2 as a possible D gene (6 bases). With 0 bases removed from V and 5 bases from J, the gap between germline ends came to 16 bases. Germline CDR1 is SGHRS and CDR2 is YFSETQ. The CDR3 has 16 amino acids. CDR3 nucleotides: TGCGCCAGCAGCTTGGTTCGACAGCTCGGGGGAGATACGCAGTATTTT. This gives the protein CASSLVRQLGGDTQYF.

This clone turned up a few times. V gene TRBV18 combines with J gene TRBJ2-7; D possibly corresponds to TRBD1 (6 bases). Germline CDR1 KGHSH, CDR2 LQKENI. Trimming removed 4 bases from V and 6 bases from J, with 10 bases in between. The length of the CDR3 is 12 residues. CDR3 amino acids: CASSLQGAEQYF. CDR3 sequence (DNA): TGTGCCAGCTCACTACAGGGTGCCGAGCAGTACTTC.

This clone was counted only a few times. V is TRBV6-5 and J is TRBJ1-4, with TRBD1 matching 10 bases. CDR1 and CDR2 from the germline V gene are MNHEY and SVGAGI. V shed 7 bases, J shed 8 bases, and the junction held 7 bases outside the gene matches. CDR3 length equals 14 residues. This chain's CDR3 is CASTDRGQKEKLFF. Written as DNA, the CDR3 is TGTGCCAGCACCGACAGGGGGCAAAAGGAAAAACTGTTTTTT.

This sequence joins TRBV7-2 and TRBJ1-4, with D possibly being TRBD1 (5 bases). The germline CDR1 and CDR2 sequences are SGHTA and FQGNSA. The CDR3 spans 14 residues. V gave up 1 base and J gave up 10 bases, with 13 bases separating them. CDR3 residues: CASSLVSGSGKLFF. CDR3 sequence (DNA): TGTGCCAGCAGCTTAGTCTCAGGGTCAGGAAAACTGTTTTTT.

The chain couples TRBV7-8 to TRBJ1-1; D is undetermined. This CDR3 spans 11 amino acids. V gave up 4 bases and J gave up 7 bases, with 7 bases separating them. Germline assignment: CDR1 SGHVS and CDR2 FQNEAQ. In nucleotides, the CDR3 is TGTGCCAGCAGCTCCCGATATGAAGCTTTCTTT. It translates to CASSSRYEAFF.

This clone was picked up one time. The gene calls are TRBV7-9 and TRBJ1-1, with a weak D call TRBD1 (5 bases). Trimming stripped 7 bases from V and 4 bases from J, with 16 bases between. CDR1 and CDR2 (germline): SEHNR, FQNEAQ (reference sequence). This CDR3 comprises 14 residues. CDR3 sequence: CASTPELGGTEAFF. In DNA, the CDR3 is TGTGCCAGCACCCCTGAGTTGGGGGGCACTGAAGCTTTCTTT. Based on the CDR3 plus reference TRBV7-9 and TRBJ1-1, the full variable domain is DTGVSQNPRHKITKRGQNVTFRCDPISEHNRLYWYRQTLGQGPEFLTYFQNEAQLEKSRLLSDRFSAERPKGSFSTLEIQRTEQGDSAMYLCASTPELGGTEAFFGQGTRLTVV.

The genes are TRBV6-1 and TRBJ1-1; unclear D gene. The germline gives CDR1 MNHNS, CDR2 SASEGT. The CDR3 extends over 13 amino acids. Trimming shortened V by 8 bases and J by 4 bases, and 14 bases separated the two germline ends. CDR3 loop: CASRLTLGTEAFF. DNA for the CDR3: TGTGCCAGCCGGTTGACATTGGGCACTGAAGCTTTCTTT.

The chain uses TRBV7-8 and TRBJ1-3; 8 bases are a match to TRBD1. The germline V gene has CDR1 SGHVS and CDR2 FQNEAQ. The CDR3 extends over 14 amino acids. The V segment lost 5 bases and the J segment 3 bases; nucleotides outside the gene matches: 3. The CDR3 DNA reads TGTGCCAGCAGCCAGACAGGGGTTGGAAACACCATATATTTT. Its protein is CASSQTGVGNTIYF.

The chain recombines TRBV6-5 with TRBJ1-2; D not certain. This CDR3 contains 13 residues. Trimming took 4 bases from V and 8 from J, leaving 14 bases between them. Germline CDR1 and CDR2: MNHEY and SVGAGI. As DNA, the CDR3 is TGTGCCAGCAGTTCGGACGGTTGGAACGGCTACACCTTC. This codes for CASSSDGWNGYTF.

The chain couples TRBV5-6 to TRBJ2-3; D ambiguous. Trimming took off 1 base at V and 1 base at J, with 4 bases between the two ends. The CDR3 has 13 residues. CDR1 is SGHDT and CDR2 is YYEEEE in the germline V gene. CDR3 sequence: CASSLSGTDTQYF. CDR3 sequence (DNA): TGTGCCAGCAGCTTGAGCGGCACAGATACGCAGTATTTT.

The chain couples TRBV11-3 to TRBJ2-7; TRBD1 aligns across 8 bases. The CDR3 extends over 13 amino acids. V trimming: 5 bases; J trimming: 3 bases; junction bases outside the gene matches: 3. Per germline, CDR1 SGHNT and CDR2 YENEEA. This CDR3 is CASSNTGGYEQYF. The CDR3 DNA is TGTGCCAGCAGCAACACAGGGGGCTACGAGCAGTACTTC.

V usage is TRBV7-2 and J usage is TRBJ1-2; the D is unclear. Trimming took 4 bases from V and 10 from J, leaving 16 bases between them. From germline, CDR1 is SGHTA and CDR2 FQGNSA. This CDR3 contains 13 residues. CDR3 nucleotides: TGTGCCAGCAGCTCGCGTGGAGGCCGCATCTACACCTTC. It yields the protein CASSSRGGRIYTF.

The CDR3 here is CASERRQGAAEQYF. The CDR3 DNA is TGCGCCAGCGAACGTAGACAGGGGGCGGCCGAGCAGTACTTC. This chain links TRBV4-1 with TRBJ2-7; TRBD1 aligns across 10 bases. The V gene's germline CDR1 is MGHRA and CDR2 YSYEKL. This CDR3 contains 14 residues. With 8 bases clipped from V and 6 bases from J, the junction kept 10 bases outside the gene matches.

The chain joins TRBV6-1 to TRBJ2-5; 12 nucleotides line up with TRBD2. V lost 2 bases to trimming and J lost 4 bases; unmatched junction nucleotides: 2. The germline V gene has CDR1 MNHNS and CDR2 SASEGT. The CDR3 runs to 15 residues. In DNA form, the CDR3 reads TGTGCCAGCAGTGAACTAGCGGGGGGGCCAGAGACCCAGTACTTC. As protein: CASSELAGGPETQYF.

The chain has TRBV28 and TRBJ1-5; weak D call: TRBD1 (6 bases). Trimming took off 6 bases at V and 2 bases at J, with 14 bases between the two ends. Germline V gene data show CDR1 as MDHEN and CDR2 as SYDVKM. CDR3 length equals 15 residues. The CDR3 is CASSSGTTGNQPQHF. The CDR3 DNA follows: TGTGCCAGCAGCTCCGGGACAACTGGCAATCAGCCCCAGCATTTT.

The chain recombines TRBV2 with TRBJ2-1, with TRBD2 matching over 12 bases. The germline gives CDR1 SNHLY, CDR2 FYNNEI. After removal of 7 bases from V and 9 bases from J, the junction contained 7 bases not matched to a gene. The CDR3 extends over 14 amino acids. The CDR3 is CASKRTSGVGEQFF. The CDR3, as DNA: TGTGCCAGCAAGCGGACTAGCGGGGTGGGTGAGCAGTTCTTC.

The V and J genes are TRBV2 and TRBJ1-4; TRBD1 matches at 7 bases. Germline V gives CDR1 SNHLY, CDR2 FYNNEI. V shed 5 bases and J 4 bases; nucleotides not matched to a gene: 4. This CDR3 is built from 14 residues. DNA of the CDR3: TGTGCCAGCAGTTTACAGGGGAGTAATGAAAAACTGTTTTTT. This encodes CASSLQGSNEKLFF.

This sequence joins TRBV7-9 and TRBJ2-3, with TRBD2 matching over 9 bases. This CDR3 contains 16 residues. Trimming cost V 5 bases and J 5 bases; bases outside gene matches: 11. The germline V gene has CDR1 SEHNR and CDR2 FQNEAQ (reference sequence). This chain's CDR3 is CASSRSGGPRGDTQYF. CDR3 nucleotide sequence: TGTGCCAGCAGCCGTAGCGGGGGCCCTAGGGGAGATACGCAGTATTTT.

The chain couples TRBV6-5 to TRBJ2-3, with 7 bases that match TRBD1. Germline V gene lookup returns CDR1 MNHEY and CDR2 SVGAGI. The CDR3 has 13 amino acids. V was clipped by 6 bases and J by 2 bases; unmatched bases: 2. CDR3 coding DNA: TGTGCCAGCAGGGACAGGATCACAGATACGCAGTATTTT. Protein sequence: CASRDRITDTQYF.

As for this clone: The junction departs from the called germline gene at one end, perhaps through a read error. The chain combines TRBV6-5 with TRBJ2-3; the D gene is possibly TRBD1 (8 bases). Germline CDR1 MNHEY, CDR2 SVGAGI. The CDR3 loop spans 16 amino acids. CDR3 sequence: CASSNSQGAGADTQYF. CDR3 sequence (DNA): TGTGCCAGCAGTAACTCGCAGGGGGCGGGGGCAGATACGCAGTATTTT.

As concerns this clone: Other DNA variants within this sample encode the same CDR3. This sequence joins TRBV7-9 and TRBJ2-5; 8 nucleotides line up with TRBD1. Losses at the gene ends were 5 bases for V and 2 bases for J; bases not matched to a gene: 7. This CDR3 region has 15 residues. CDR1 is SEHNR, CDR2 FQNEAQ, per germline (reference sequence). The chain's CDR3 is CASSRRQGRQETQYF. CDR3 sequence (DNA): TGTGCCAGCAGCCGCCGACAGGGGCGACAAGAGACCCAGTACTTC.

This clone occurred a few times. CDR3 residues: CASSQAYEQYF. The CDR3 DNA reads TGTGCCAGCAGCCAAGCCTACGAGCAGTACTTC. The J gene is TRBJ2-7, the V gene TRBV7-2, with unresolved D. Trimming removed 5 bases at V and 2 bases at J, with 4 bases between. The CDR3 extends over 11 amino acids. Per the germline V gene, CDR1 is SGHTA and CDR2 is FQGNSA. The whole variable domain, filled in from reference TRBV7-2 and TRBJ2-7, reads GAGVSQSPSNKVTEKGKDVELRCDPISGHTALYWYRQSLGQGLEFLIYFQGNSAPDKSGLPSDRFSAERTGGSVSTLTIQRTQQEDSAVYLCASSQAYEQYFGPGTRLTVT.

The chain combines TRBV29-1 with TRBJ1-2, with TRBD1 matching over 10 bases. Germline loops: CDR1 SQVTM, CDR2 ANQGSEA. The CDR3 extends over 16 amino acids. Trimming at V came to 7 bases and at J to 4 bases, leaving 15 bases not matched to a gene. As DNA, the CDR3 is TGCAGCGCTCCATCCGGGACAGGGGCCCTCATCTATGGCTACACCTTC. It encodes CSAPSGTGALIYGYTF.

The chain is built from TRBV7-2 and TRBJ1-2, with TRBD1 identical over 10 bases. The CDR3 runs 15 residues. Trimming at V came to 5 bases and at J to 4 bases, leaving 7 bases not matched to a gene. The germline CDR1 and CDR2 sequences are SGHTA and FQGNSA. The CDR3: CASSLGQGVAYGYTF. The CDR3 DNA reads as TGTGCCAGCAGCCTTGGACAGGGGGTCGCCTATGGCTACACCTTC.

The chain is built from TRBV9 and TRBJ2-3; 9 nucleotides match TRBD2. V gave up 3 bases and J gave up 0 bases; unmatched junction bases: 2. The CDR3 totals 15 residues. From germline, CDR1 is SGDLS and CDR2 YYNGEE. CDR3 sequence reads: CASSERGASTDTQYF. CDR3 bases: TGTGCCAGCAGCGAGCGGGGGGCTAGCACAGATACGCAGTATTTT. Together with reference TRBV9 and TRBJ2-3, the CDR3 gives the full variable domain: DSGVTQTPKHLITATGQRVTLRCSPRSGDLSVYWYQQSLDQGLQFLIQYYNGEERAKGNILERFSAQQFPDLHSELNLSSLELGDSALYFCASSERGASTDTQYFGPGTRLTVL.

The rearrangement joins TRBV7-9 to TRBJ2-5; TRBD2 matches at 7 bases. J lost 1 base, V lost 5 bases, and 7 bases had no gene match. The CDR3 contains 15 residues. Per the germline V gene, CDR1 is SEHNR and CDR2 is FQNEAQ (reference sequence). The CDR3 here is CASSDRRGTQETQYF. The CDR3, as DNA: TGTGCCAGCAGCGATAGGCGGGGGACCCAAGAGACCCAGTACTTC.

The chain is built from TRBV19 and TRBJ1-4; perhaps TRBD1 as D (5 bases). Germline V CDR1 and CDR2: LNHDA, SQIVND (reference sequence). Trimming removed 6 bases at V and 4 bases at J, with 18 bases between. The CDR3 is 16 amino acids. CDR3 bases: TGTGCCAGTAGCGAACTTCCGGGACGCTATAATGAAAAACTGTTTTTT. This encodes CASSELPGRYNEKLFF.